The entry below gives a single TCR beta chain sequence along with its context. Those who donated, Caucasian adults without exception, all lived in Nashville, Tennessee. Only in-frame clones appear in the TCRdb table, and some are missing; sequencing was by immunoSEQ multiplex PCR. The sample shows about 1.5 million clones, roughly 96% of them seen only once. This sample stems from a study of shared clonotypes between healthy human individuals. Input material: naive CD4+ T cells sorted from blood. Documented subset: CD45RA+ positively selected. The sequence was collected from a man aged 25 to 40 in good health.

DNA of the CDR3: TGTGCCAGTGCTGTGAGACTCGGGTTCTATGGCTACACCTTC. This gives the protein CASAVRLGFYGYTF. This chain connects TRBV19 to TRBJ1-2; D ambiguous. The CDR3 runs 14 residues. The germline V gene has CDR1 LNHDA and CDR2 SQIVND (reference sequence). V lost 8 bases, J lost 4 bases, and 17 bases lay in between.